The source of this T cell receptor (beta chain) is a study of prognosis after radiotherapy for stage I lung cancer (dated by TCRdb to about 2021). Study-wide context: Between April 2018 and early 2019, 15 to 20 patients with stage I NSCLC were enrolled in Nanjing, China. On tumor histology, twelve patients had adenocarcinoma and 6 to 8 had squamous cell carcinoma. Ages in the cohort of 10 to 15 men and five to seven women ranged from roughly 53 to 84 years, with a median of 74. Distant metastases were developed by four of the 19 patients after SBRT, at a median of 7 months, whereas no significant progression was observed in the other 15 patients. Peripheral blood TCR beta repertoires were profiled in stage I NSCLC patients before and after stereotactic body radiotherapy, and the study then linked these repertoires to distant failure. Every patient was regarded as medically inoperable, because of comorbidities in some 13 cases and refusal of surgery in over five cases. Image-guided IMRT or VMAT was used to deliver SBRT in 3 to 5 fractions at a biologically effective dose of at least 100 Gy. Concurrent therapy was not administered to any patient alongside SBRT. For each of the 20 or so patients, one blood sample was taken before SBRT and one after, so the study sequenced about 38 samples in total. About 13 patients presented with newly diagnosed primary stage I lung tumors, and about five carried oligometastatic NSCLC following surgical resection of the primary tumor.

What the authors observed across the whole study: The study was limited by the small cohort and short follow-up, and independent validation of the study findings is required. After SBRT, the number of unique TCR clones decreased (median roughly 10,000 before versus about 7,000 after; Wilcoxon paired P=0.011). TRBV and TRBJ usage frequencies reportedly differed by metastasis status, in two V genes at baseline and in nine V and two J genes after SBRT. Post-SBRT Shannon entropy and its change from baseline were lower in patients who developed distant metastases; baseline Shannon entropy was not associated with metastases. Whether the expanded TCR clones were tumor-specific was not determined. No adjustment for multiple comparisons was applied to any of the reported P values.

All patients had node-negative disease on CT and PET/CT, and none had a history of other malignancies or had previously received chemotherapy or radiotherapy. Around 6 milliliters of peripheral venous blood were drawn into EDTA tubes at each of two time points. PBMCs were isolated by Ficoll-Paque Plus density-gradient centrifugation. Immediately after collection, samples were stored at -80 degrees C until analysis. The CDR3 numbers 14 residues from cysteine through phenylalanine. Left in the record is the CDR3 DNA by itself, 42 bases read in frame from the first base. From a lookup of the germline V gene, CDR1 and CDR2 are SGHTA and FQGNSA. Clipping removes 5 bases from V and 2 bases from J, with 3 as the unmatched junction base count. In the case of this clonotype: The clone's antigen remains unknown. No base qualities exist here, and no much larger clone lies one base off it.

Two rounds of multiplex PCR were used to amplify the TCR beta CDR3 region from genomic DNA. In the first round of PCR, primers specific to each TRBV and TRBJ gene were used, and the primer sequences are filed in Chinese patent CN105087789A. The second PCR round used universal primers. The Roche High Pure PCR Template Preparation Kit was used to extract genomic DNA from frozen PBMCs. Paired-end sequencing with 151 bp reads was performed on the libraries using an Illumina HiSeq 3000. The original methods were these. CutAdapt was used to remove raw reads lacking the multiplex PCR primer sequences. High-quality paired reads were merged into contigs with PEAR. By alignment to reference sequences, MiXCR assigned TRB V, D and J gene segments to each contig. CDR3 sequences were clustered by base quality and sequence similarity to remove sequencing errors. Diversity was measured as Shannon entropy normalized by the natural log of productive TCR sequence number. Clonality was computed as one minus the ratio of Shannon entropy to the natural log of the number of unique clonotypes. Progression-free survival cut-offs for repertoire metrics were chosen using the Youden index of ROC curves, with analyses run in R 3.5.3. Through fastp at Q25 and MiXCR, TCRdb rebuilt clones from the public reads, retaining in-frame beta chains. Entries are consolidated by CDR3 protein sequence, retaining the most common genes and DNA. The V and J calls, along with clone size, are taken from TCRdb and not from the paper's own processing. This sample lists about 12,000 distinct CDR3 sequences; 30% to 40% were detected once. The ten largest clones take up roughly 58% of the sample.

Specimen: PBMCs, collected before or after stereotactic body radiation therapy (not recorded which). This TCR derives from a donor older than 45 with non-small cell lung cancer. The sequence is built from TRBV7-2 and TRBJ2-7; 10 central bases correspond to TRBD2. The bases read TGTGCCAGCAGCCCAGGGACTAGCGCCTACGAGCAGTACTTC. This is translated as CASSPGTSAYEQYF.